This entry features one TCR beta chain sequence. Germline CDR1 reads MNHNS; CDR2 reads SASEGT. The CDR3 runs to 14 residues. The V end was cut by 6 bases, the J end by 3 bases, with 12 bases between. Use of 60 Vbeta and 13 Jbeta primers characterized the PCR. Some clones are missing from TCRdb's copy, which holds only in-frame ones; the method was immunoSEQ multiplex PCR. The profile covers 240,000 or so clones, with around 80% appearing a single time and around 8.3% taken by the ten largest. This sample stems from a study of cytomegalovirus exposure and HLA in healthy donors. The specimen was PBMCs. The chain joins TRBV6-1 to TRBJ1-5, with D hard to call. This clonotype was obtained from a woman aged 60-70 years in good health and CMV-seropositive. CDR3 region: CASRLTLVNQPQHF. The CDR3 DNA follows: TGTGCCAGCAGGCTTACACTAGTCAATCAGCCCCAGCATTTT.